The clone carrying this T cell receptor (beta chain) was picked up a small number of times. The antigen is unknown. Among the donors, all were healthy bone marrow donors. In the PCR, 60 Vbeta and 13 Jbeta primers were used. Repertoires were generated with immunoSEQ multiplex PCR, while TCRdb's copy carries only in-frame clones and drops some. This repertoire shows about 170,000 clones, 75% to 90% found once; its top ten account for just over 4.5%. The data were taken from a study of cytomegalovirus exposure and HLA in healthy donors. Trimming took off 0 bases at V and 7 bases at J, with 19 bases between the two ends. CDR3 length: 17 residues. Looked up from germline, CDR1 is MNHNS and CDR2 is SASEGT. Study-level findings and limits: Reported results showed that the classifier diagnosed cytomegalovirus status with high specificity and sensitivity.

This receptor was identified in a woman between 50 and 59 years old in good health and CMV-seropositive. Sequencing was carried out using PBMCs. This chain links TRBV6-1 with TRBJ1-5; D ambiguous. CDR3 nucleotide sequence: TGTGCCAGCAGTGAAGCGCTGGGCTCCTCACAATGGCAGCCCCAGCATTTT. This gives the protein CASSEALGSSQWQPQHF.